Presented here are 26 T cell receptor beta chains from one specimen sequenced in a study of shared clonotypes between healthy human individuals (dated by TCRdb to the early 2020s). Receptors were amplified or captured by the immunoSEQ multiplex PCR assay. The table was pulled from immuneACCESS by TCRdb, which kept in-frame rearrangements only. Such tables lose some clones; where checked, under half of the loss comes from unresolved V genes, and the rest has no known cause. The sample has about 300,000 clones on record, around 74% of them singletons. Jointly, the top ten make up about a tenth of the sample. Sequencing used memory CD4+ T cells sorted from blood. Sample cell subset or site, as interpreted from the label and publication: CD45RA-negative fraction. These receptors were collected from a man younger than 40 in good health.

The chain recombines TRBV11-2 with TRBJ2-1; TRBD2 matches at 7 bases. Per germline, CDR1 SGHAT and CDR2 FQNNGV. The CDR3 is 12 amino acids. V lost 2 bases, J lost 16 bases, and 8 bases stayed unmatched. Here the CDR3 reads CASSLQSGTNFF. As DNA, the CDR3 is TGTGCCAGCAGCTTACAGTCCGGGACTAATTTCTTC.

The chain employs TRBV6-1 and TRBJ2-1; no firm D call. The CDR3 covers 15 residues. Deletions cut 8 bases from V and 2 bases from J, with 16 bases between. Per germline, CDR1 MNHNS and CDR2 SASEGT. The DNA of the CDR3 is TGTGCCAGCTCCCCCAGCGCCGCCCCCTACAATGAGCAGTTCTTC. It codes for CASSPSAAPYNEQFF.

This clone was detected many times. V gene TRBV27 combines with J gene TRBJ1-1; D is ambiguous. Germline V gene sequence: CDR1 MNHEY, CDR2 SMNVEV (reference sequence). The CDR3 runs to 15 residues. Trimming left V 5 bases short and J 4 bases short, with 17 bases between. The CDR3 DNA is TGTGCCAGCAGTCCCGGAGGCATGGAGGGCACTGAAGCTTTCTTT. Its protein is CASSPGGMEGTEAFF.

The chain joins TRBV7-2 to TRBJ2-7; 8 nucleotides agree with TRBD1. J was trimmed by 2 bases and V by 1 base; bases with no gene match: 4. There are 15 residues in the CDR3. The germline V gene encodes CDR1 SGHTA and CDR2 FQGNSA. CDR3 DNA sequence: TGTGCCAGCAGCTTAGGGACAGGGAATACCTACGAGCAGTACTTC. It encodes CASSLGTGNTYEQYF. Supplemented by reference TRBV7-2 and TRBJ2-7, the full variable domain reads GAGVSQSPSNKVTEKGKDVELRCDPISGHTALYWYRQSLGQGLEFLIYFQGNSAPDKSGLPSDRFSAERTGGSVSTLTIQRTQQEDSAVYLCASSLGTGNTYEQYFGPGTRLTVT.

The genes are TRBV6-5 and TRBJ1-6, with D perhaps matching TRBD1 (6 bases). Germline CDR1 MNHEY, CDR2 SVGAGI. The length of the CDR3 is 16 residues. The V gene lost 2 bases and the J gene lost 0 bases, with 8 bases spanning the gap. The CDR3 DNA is TGTGCCAGCAGTTACAGGACAGCCTCCTATAATTCACCCCTCCACTTT. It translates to CASSYRTASYNSPLHF.

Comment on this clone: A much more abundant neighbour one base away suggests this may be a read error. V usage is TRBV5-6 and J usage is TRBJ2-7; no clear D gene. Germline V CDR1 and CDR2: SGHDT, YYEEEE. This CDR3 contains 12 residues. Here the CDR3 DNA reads TGTGCCAGCAGCTTGCGGTCCTACGAGCAGTGCTTC. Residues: CASSLRSYEQCF.

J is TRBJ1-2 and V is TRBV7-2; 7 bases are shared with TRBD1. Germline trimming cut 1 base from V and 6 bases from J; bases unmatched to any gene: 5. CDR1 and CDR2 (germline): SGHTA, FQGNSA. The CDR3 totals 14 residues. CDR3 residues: CASSLVGQGDGYTF. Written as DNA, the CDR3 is TGTGCCAGCAGCTTAGTAGGGCAGGGGGATGGCTACACCTTC. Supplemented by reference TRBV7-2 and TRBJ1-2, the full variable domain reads GAGVSQSPSNKVTEKGKDVELRCDPISGHTALYWYRQSLGQGLEFLIYFQGNSAPDKSGLPSDRFSAERTGGSVSTLTIQRTQQEDSAVYLCASSLVGQGDGYTFGSGTRLTVV.

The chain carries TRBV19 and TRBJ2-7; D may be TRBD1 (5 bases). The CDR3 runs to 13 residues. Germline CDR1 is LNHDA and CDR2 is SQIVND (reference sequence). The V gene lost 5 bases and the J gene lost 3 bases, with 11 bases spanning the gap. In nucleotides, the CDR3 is TGTGCCAGTAGTGCAGGGCCCAACTACGAGCAGTACTTC. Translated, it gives CASSAGPNYEQYF. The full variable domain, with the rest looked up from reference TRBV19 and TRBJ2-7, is DGGITQSPKYLFRKEGQNVTLSCEQNLNHDAMYWYRQDPGQGLRLIYYSQIVNDFQKGDIAEGYSVSREKKESFPLTVTSAQKNPTAFYLCASSAGPNYEQYFGPGTRLTVT.

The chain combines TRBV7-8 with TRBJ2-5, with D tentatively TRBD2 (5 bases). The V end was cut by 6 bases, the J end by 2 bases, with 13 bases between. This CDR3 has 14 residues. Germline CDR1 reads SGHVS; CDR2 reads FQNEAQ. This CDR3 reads CASRKTTGQETQYF. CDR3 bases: TGTGCCAGCAGAAAAACAACGGGGCAAGAGACCCAGTACTTC.

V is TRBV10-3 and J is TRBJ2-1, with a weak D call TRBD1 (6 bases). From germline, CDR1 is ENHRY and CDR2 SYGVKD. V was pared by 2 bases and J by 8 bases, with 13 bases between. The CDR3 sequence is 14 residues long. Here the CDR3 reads CAISEGSRGDEQFF. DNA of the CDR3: TGTGCCATCAGTGAGGGATCCAGGGGCGATGAGCAGTTCTTC.

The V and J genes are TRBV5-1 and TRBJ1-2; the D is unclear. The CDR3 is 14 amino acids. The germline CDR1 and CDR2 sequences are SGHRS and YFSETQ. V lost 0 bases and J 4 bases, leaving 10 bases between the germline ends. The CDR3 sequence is CASSLGAETYGYTF. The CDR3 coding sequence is TGCGCCAGCAGCTTGGGGGCAGAGACCTATGGCTACACCTTC.

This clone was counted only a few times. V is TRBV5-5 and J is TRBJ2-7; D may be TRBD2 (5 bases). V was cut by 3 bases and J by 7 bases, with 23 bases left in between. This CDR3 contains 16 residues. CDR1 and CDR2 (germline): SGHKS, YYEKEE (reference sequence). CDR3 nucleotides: TGTGCCAGCAGCTCCCTATCATGGGCTGCCACGGGAGAGCAGTACTTC. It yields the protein CASSSLSWAATGEQYF. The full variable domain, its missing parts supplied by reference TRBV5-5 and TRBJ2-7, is DAGVTQSPTHLIKTRGQQVTLRCSPISGHKSVSWYQQVLGQGPQFIFQYYEKEERGRGNFPDRFSARQFPNYSSELNVNALLLGDSALYLCASSSLSWAATGEQYFGPGTRLTVT.

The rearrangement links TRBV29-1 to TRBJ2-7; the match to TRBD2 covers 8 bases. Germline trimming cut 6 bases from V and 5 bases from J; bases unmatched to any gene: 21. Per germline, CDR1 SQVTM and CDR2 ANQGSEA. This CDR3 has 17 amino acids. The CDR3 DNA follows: TGCAGCGTGGGGAGTCTAGCGGGCCGGAAGCTTTTAGACGAGCAGTACTTC. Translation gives CSVGSLAGRKLLDEQYF.

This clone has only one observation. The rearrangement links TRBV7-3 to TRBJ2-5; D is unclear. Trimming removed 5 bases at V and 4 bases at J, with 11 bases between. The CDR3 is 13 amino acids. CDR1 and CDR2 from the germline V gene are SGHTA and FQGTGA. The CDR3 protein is CASSPGRSETQYF. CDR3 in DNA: TGTGCCAGCAGCCCCGGAAGGTCAGAGACCCAGTACTTC.

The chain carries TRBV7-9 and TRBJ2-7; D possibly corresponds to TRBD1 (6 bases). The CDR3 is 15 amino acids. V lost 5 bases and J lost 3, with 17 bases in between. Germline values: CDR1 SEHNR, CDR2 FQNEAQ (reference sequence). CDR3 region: CASSRRELTGYEQYF. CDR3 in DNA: TGTGCCAGCAGCCGCCGAGAGTTGACAGGCTACGAGCAGTACTTC. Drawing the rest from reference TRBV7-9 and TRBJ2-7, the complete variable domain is DTGVSQNPRHKITKRGQNVTFRCDPISEHNRLYWYRQTLGQGPEFLTYFQNEAQLEKSRLLSDRFSAERPKGSFSTLEIQRTEQGDSAMYLCASSRRELTGYEQYFGPGTRLTVT.

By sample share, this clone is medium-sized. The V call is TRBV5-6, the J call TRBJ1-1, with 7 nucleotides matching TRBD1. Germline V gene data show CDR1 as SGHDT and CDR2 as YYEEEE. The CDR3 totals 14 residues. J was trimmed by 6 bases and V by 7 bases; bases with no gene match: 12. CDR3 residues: CASHPGPGTAEAFF. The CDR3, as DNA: TGTGCCAGCCACCCCGGGCCGGGGACAGCTGAAGCTTTCTTT.

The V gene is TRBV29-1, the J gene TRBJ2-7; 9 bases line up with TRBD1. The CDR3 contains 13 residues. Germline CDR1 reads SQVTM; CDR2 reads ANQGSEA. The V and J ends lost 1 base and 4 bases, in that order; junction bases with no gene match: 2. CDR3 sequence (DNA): TGCAGCGTTGAAGTGGGGACAGGGTACGAGCAGTACTTC. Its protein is CSVEVGTGYEQYF.

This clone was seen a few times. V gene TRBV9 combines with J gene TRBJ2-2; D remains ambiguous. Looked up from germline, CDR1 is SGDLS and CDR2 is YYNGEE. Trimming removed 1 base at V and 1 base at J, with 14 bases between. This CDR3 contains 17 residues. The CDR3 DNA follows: TGTGCCAGCAGCGTAATAGGCTCATGGATGAACACCGGGGAGCTGTTTTTT. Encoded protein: CASSVIGSWMNTGELFF. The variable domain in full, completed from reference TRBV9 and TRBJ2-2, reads DSGVTQTPKHLITATGQRVTLRCSPRSGDLSVYWYQQSLDQGLQFLIQYYNGEERAKGNILERFSAQQFPDLHSELNLSSLELGDSALYFCASSVIGSWMNTGELFFGEGSRLTVL.

The CDR3 region is CASRPTGRILGGYTF. The DNA of the CDR3 is TGTGCCAGTAGACCCACAGGGCGGATTCTCGGTGGCTACACCTTC. The chain carries TRBV19 and TRBJ1-2; weak D call: TRBD1 (6 bases). Germline V CDR1 and CDR2: LNHDA, SQIVND (reference sequence). Trimming cost V 6 bases and J 7 bases, with 21 bases left between them. This CDR3 has 15 residues. The full variable domain, in which reference TRBV19 and TRBJ1-2 provide the parts outside the CDR3, is DGGITQSPKYLFRKEGQNVTLSCEQNLNHDAMYWYRQDPGQGLRLIYYSQIVNDFQKGDIAEGYSVSREKKESFPLTVTSAQKNPTAFYLCASRPTGRILGGYTFGSGTRLTVV.

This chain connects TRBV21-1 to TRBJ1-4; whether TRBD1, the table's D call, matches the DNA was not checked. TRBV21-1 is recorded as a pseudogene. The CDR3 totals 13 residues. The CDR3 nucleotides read TGTGCCAGCAGCAAACCAGGGGATGAAAAACTGTTTTTT. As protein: CASSKPGDEKLFF.

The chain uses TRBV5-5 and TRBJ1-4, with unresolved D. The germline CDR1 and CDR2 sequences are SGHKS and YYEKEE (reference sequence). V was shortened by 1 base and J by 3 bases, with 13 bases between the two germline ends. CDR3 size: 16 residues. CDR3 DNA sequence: TGTGCCAGCAGCTTGTCTTTGGGTCCGCCTAATGAAAAACTGTTTTTT. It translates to CASSLSLGPPNEKLFF.

CDR3 DNA: TGTGCCATCAGTGAGGGGCTAGCGGGGGCGAATGAGCAGTTCTTC. This sequence encodes CAISEGLAGANEQFF. The chain has TRBV10-3 and TRBJ2-1, with TRBD2 matching 10 bases. Germline V gene lookup returns CDR1 ENHRY and CDR2 SYGVKD. V shed 2 bases, J shed 7 bases, and the junction held 5 bases outside the gene matches. This CDR3 contains 15 residues.

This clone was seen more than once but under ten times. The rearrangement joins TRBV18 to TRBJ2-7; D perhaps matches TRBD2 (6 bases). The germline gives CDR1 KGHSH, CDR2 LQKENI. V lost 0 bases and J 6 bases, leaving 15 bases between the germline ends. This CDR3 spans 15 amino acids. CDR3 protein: CASSPPGGNPTEQYF. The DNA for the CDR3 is TGTGCCAGCTCACCACCTGGGGGGAACCCCACCGAGCAGTACTTC.

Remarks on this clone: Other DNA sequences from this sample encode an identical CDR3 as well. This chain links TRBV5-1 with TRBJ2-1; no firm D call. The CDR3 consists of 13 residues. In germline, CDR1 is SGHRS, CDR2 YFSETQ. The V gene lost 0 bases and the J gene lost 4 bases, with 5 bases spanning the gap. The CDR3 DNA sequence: TGCGCCAGCAGCTTGGACAGATACAATGAGCAGTTCTTC. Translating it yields CASSLDRYNEQFF.

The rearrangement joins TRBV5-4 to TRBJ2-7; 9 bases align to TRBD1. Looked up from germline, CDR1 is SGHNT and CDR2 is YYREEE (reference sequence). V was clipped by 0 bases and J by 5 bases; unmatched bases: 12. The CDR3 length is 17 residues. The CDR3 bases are TGTGCCAGCAGCTTGGCTCTCGAACAGGGGGCGTCCCACGAGCAGTACTTC. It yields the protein CASSLALEQGASHEQYF. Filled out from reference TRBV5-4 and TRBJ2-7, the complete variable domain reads ETGVTQSPTHLIKTRGQQVTLRCSSQSGHNTVSWYQQALGQGPQFIFQYYREEENGRGNFPPRFSGLQFPNYSSELNVNALELDDSALYLCASSLALEQGASHEQYFGPGTRLTVT.

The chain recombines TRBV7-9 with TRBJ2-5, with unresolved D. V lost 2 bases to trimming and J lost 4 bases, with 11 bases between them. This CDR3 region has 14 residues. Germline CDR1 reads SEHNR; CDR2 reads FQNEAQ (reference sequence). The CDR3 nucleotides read TGTGCCAGCAGCTTATTGGCATCCGGAGAGACCCAGTACTTC. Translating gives CASSLLASGETQYF.